The rows below give T cell receptor beta chains drawn from one sample of a study of T cell changes during pregnancy in multiple sclerosis. The table came from immunoSEQ multiplex PCR; TCRdb's copy has only in-frame clones and leaves some out. The sample has 85,000 to 130,000 clones; around nine tenths are singletons. The material was peripheral blood, obtained in the second trimester of pregnancy. All receptors come from a female donor with multiple sclerosis, enrolled in a pregnancy study. Both conserved end residues are part of each CDR3. The D gene is left open where the match is weak. Not every row has a clone size; where given, it reads once, few, many or a size class.

V gene	D gene	clone size	J gene	CDR3 DNA	CDR3 protein
TRBV28	TRBD2	-	TRBJ2-1	TGTGCCAGCAGAATGGCGGGAGGGATTTACAATGAGCAGTTCTTC	CASRMAGGIYNEQFF
TRBV5-1	TRBD1	-	TRBJ1-1	TGCGCCAGCAGCTTAGGTGGGACAGGGTCGGAGGCTTTCTTT	CASSLGGTGSEAFF
TRBV5-1	TRBD1	-	TRBJ2-7	TGCGCCAGCAGCGGGGGGACAGGGCCTACCTACGAGCAGTACTTC	CASSGGTGPTYEQYF
TRBV28	TRBD1	-	TRBJ2-7	TGTGCCAGCAGTTCCCGGGACAGGGACTACGAGCAGTACTTC	CASSSRDRDYEQYF
TRBV15	-	-	TRBJ1-2	TGTGCCACCAGCCCCAACCCAGACTATGGCTACACCTTC	CATSPNPDYGYTF
TRBV5-4	-	-	TRBJ1-1	TGTGCCAGCAGCCAACAGGGAAACACTGAAGCTTTCTTT	CASSQQGNTEAFF
TRBV19	-	-	TRBJ2-3	TGTGCCAGTAGTATGCACGGTGATACGCAGTATTTT	CASSMHGDTQYF
TRBV11-2	-	once	TRBJ2-3	TGTGCCAGCAGCTTATACAGGACAGCAACCACAGATACGCAGTATTTT	CASSLYRTATTDTQYF
TRBV9	TRBD1	once	TRBJ2-7	TGTGCCAGCAGCGTAGTAGGGACAGGGGGCGAAGACGAGCAGTACTTC	CASSVVGTGGEDEQYF
TRBV5-4	-	-	TRBJ1-2	TGTGCCAGCAGCTTGGTACAGTCGGATGGCTACACCTTC	CASSLVQSDGYTF
TRBV5-1	-	-	TRBJ2-5	TGCGCCAGCAGCTTGGAACAGACCCTATCTCAAGAGACCCAGTACTTC	CASSLEQTLSQETQYF
TRBV28	TRBD2	-	TRBJ2-7	TGTGCCAGTGGGGGGCGGGAGGGCCCCTACGAGCAGTACTTC	CASGGREGPYEQYF
TRBV10-3	-	-	TRBJ2-3	TGTGCCATCAGTGCCTCCGGGTTAGATACGCAGTATTTT	CAISASGLDTQYF
TRBV7-7	-	-	TRBJ1-1	TGTGCCAGCAGCTTCCGGGTGAACACTGAAGCTTTCTTT	CASSFRVNTEAFF
TRBV6-6	-	-	TRBJ2-3	TGTGCCAGCAGTCTTCGACTCCCTAGCACAGATACGCAGTATTTT	CASSLRLPSTDTQYF
TRBV18	TRBD1	-	TRBJ2-3	TGTGCCAGCTCACAACGACAGGGAGCAGATACGCAGTATTTT	CASSQRQGADTQYF